The 4 T cell receptor beta chains listed next were all sequenced from one sample in a study of OX40 agonist ivuxolimab in advanced cancers. Sequencing was performed with immunoSEQ multiplex PCR; in TCRdb, only in-frame clones are kept and a portion is missing. The table includes about 100,000 clones, 90% detected once. The specimen was CD4+ or CD8+ T cells sorted from blood, collected in a trial of the OX40 agonist ivuxolimab. The receptors here all came from an adult with an advanced solid tumor such as melanoma, head and neck, liver or kidney cancer.

This chain joins TRBV5-6 and TRBJ2-7; D perhaps matches TRBD2 (5 bases). Trimming shortened V by 2 bases and J by 3 bases, and 9 bases separated the two germline ends. Germline V gene lookup returns CDR1 SGHDT and CDR2 YYEEEE. The CDR3 extends over 13 amino acids. The CDR3 protein is CASSLGRSYEQYF. The CDR3 nucleotides are TGTGCCAGCAGCTTAGGGAGAAGCTACGAGCAGTACTTC.

The V and J genes are TRBV28 and TRBJ2-3; 7 bases fit TRBD1. Per germline, CDR1 MDHEN and CDR2 SYDVKM. V lost 2 bases to trimming and J lost 4 bases; unmatched junction nucleotides: 3. This CDR3 is built from 14 residues. The CDR3 sequence: CASSLPTGADTQYF. The CDR3 DNA is TGTGCCAGCAGTTTACCCACAGGGGCAGATACGCAGTATTTT.

In its sample, this clone was seen once. A much larger clone differs from this one at a single base, so this may be a read error. This chain connects TRBV5-6 to TRBJ1-2; the D is unclear. This CDR3 has 11 residues. Trimming pared 4 bases from V and 1 base from J, leaving 2 bases between. Germline V lookup: CDR1 SGHDT, CDR2 YYEEEE. The CDR3 here is CASSLNYGYTF. The CDR3 DNA sequence: TGTGCCAGCAGCCTTAACTATGGCTACACCTTC.

The CDR3 sequence is CASSQGGRYSYNEQFF. The CDR3 DNA follows: TGTGCCAGCAGCCAAGGAGGGAGGTACTCCTACAATGAGCAGTTCTTC. The chain employs TRBV7-8 and TRBJ2-1, with D possibly being TRBD2 (6 bases). The CDR3 is 16 amino acids. Germline lookup yields CDR1 SGHVS and CDR2 FQNEAQ. Trimming pared 5 bases from V and 0 bases from J, leaving 14 bases between.